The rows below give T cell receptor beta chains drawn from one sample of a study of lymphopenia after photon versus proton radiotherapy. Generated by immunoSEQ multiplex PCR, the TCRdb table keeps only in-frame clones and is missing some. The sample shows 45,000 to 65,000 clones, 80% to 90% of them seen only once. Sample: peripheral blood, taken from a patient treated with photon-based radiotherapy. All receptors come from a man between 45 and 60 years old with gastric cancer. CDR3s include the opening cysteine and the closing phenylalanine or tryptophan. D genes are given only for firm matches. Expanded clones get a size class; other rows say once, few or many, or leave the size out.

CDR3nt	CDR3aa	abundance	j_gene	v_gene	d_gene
TGTGCCAGCAGACCCGAGAATGGGCGCAATCAGCCCCAGCATTTT	CASRPENGRNQPQHF	.	TRBJ1-5	TRBV28	.
TGCGCCAGCAGCTATAGCGGGAACGAGCAGTACTTC	CASSYSGNEQYF	.	TRBJ2-7	TRBV5-1	TRBD2
TGTGCCAGCAGCCTACAGGGGGGCTATGGCTACACCTTC	CASSLQGGYGYTF	.	TRBJ1-2	TRBV11-3	TRBD1
TGTGCCATCAGTGAGTCAGGTAGGGGACAGGGCTCCTACGAGCAGTACTTC	CAISESGRGQGSYEQYF	.	TRBJ2-7	TRBV10-3	TRBD1
TGTGCCAGCAGCTTAGGATTGGGGGGCGCGAATTTAGAAAAACTGTTTTTT	CASSLGLGGANLEKLFF	.	TRBJ1-4	TRBV7-9	.
TGTGCCAGCAGCTTAGGACGAGAGGATGGCTACACCTTC	CASSLGREDGYTF	.	TRBJ1-2	TRBV7-2	.
TGTGCCAGCAGCTTAGCGAGCGGGAGGGAAGATACGCAGTATTTT	CASSLASGREDTQYF	.	TRBJ2-3	TRBV11-2	TRBD2
TGTGCCATCACGGGGTTGCAGGGCGGTGAGCAGTTCTTC	CAITGLQGGEQFF	.	TRBJ2-1	TRBV10-3	.
TGTGCCAGCAGCCCCGAAATCGGCTACTACCATCAGCCCCAGCATTTT	CASSPEIGYYHQPQHF	.	TRBJ1-5	TRBV2	.
TGTGCCAGCAGCTTGTGGTACGGGTTCACCCTGGGGAATGAGCAGTTCTTC	CASSLWYGFTLGNEQFF	.	TRBJ2-1	TRBV7-2	.
TGTGCCAGCAGTTTAAGAGGCCGGGGATTCCTTTACGAGCAGTACTTC	CASSLRGRGFLYEQYF	.	TRBJ2-7	TRBV27	.
TGCGCCAGCAGTGAAGTCAGGGTGGGGTTAGGGACCTACGAGCAGTACTTC	CASSEVRVGLGTYEQYF	.	TRBJ2-7	TRBV10-1	.
TGTGCCAGCACCGAGGGACAGGGCAATCAGCCCCAGCATTTT	CASTEGQGNQPQHF	few	TRBJ1-5	TRBV2	TRBD1
TGTGCCAGCAGCCCACCGGGGCAGGCGTCCTACGAGCAGTACTTC	CASSPPGQASYEQYF	.	TRBJ2-7	TRBV5-5	.
TGTGCCAGCAGCTTAGTCCCAGCGGGAGGGGGCGGGAATGAGCAGTTCTTC	CASSLVPAGGGGNEQFF	.	TRBJ2-1	TRBV7-2	TRBD2
TGTGCCAGCGGGCTCCTCGGGGGCGGGGAGCAGTACTTC	CASGLLGGGEQYF	.	TRBJ2-7	TRBV27	.
TGTGCCAGCAGCGTCCCGACCACCCCGACGGACAGGGCCTCCTACGAGCAGTACTTC	CASSVPTTPTDRASYEQYF	once	TRBJ2-7	TRBV21-1	.
TGTGCCAGCAGCCAAAGCCGGGACAGATCCTACGAGCAGTACTTC	CASSQSRDRSYEQYF	.	TRBJ2-7	TRBV6-1	TRBD1
TGTGCCAGCAGCTGGACCAGCGGGAGCACAGATACGCAGTATTTT	CASSWTSGSTDTQYF	.	TRBJ2-3	TRBV7-2	.
TGTGCCAGCAGCTTAAAGGGTGGCACTGAAGCTTTCTTT	CASSLKGGTEAFF	.	TRBJ1-1	TRBV7-9	.
TGTGCCAGCAGTTACTCGAGGACAGAAAACTACAATGAGCAGTTCTTC	CASSYSRTENYNEQFF	.	TRBJ2-1	TRBV6-5	.